Described below is a single T cell receptor beta chain sequence and its context. No antigen is known for it. These data originate in a study of cytomegalovirus exposure and HLA in healthy donors. The assay was immunoSEQ multiplex PCR, and TCRdb's table has in-frame clones only and misses some. The sample lists over 200,000 clones; roughly 88% were seen once. The CDR3 length is 14 residues. Deletions cut 8 bases from V and 5 bases from J, with 19 bases between. CDR1 MDHEN and CDR2 SYDVKM come from the germline V gene. Study-wide findings and caveats: As confirmed in vitro, a few CMV-associated chains were specific for CMV antigens.

What was sequenced was PBMCs. This clonotype was obtained from a woman in her 30s in good health and CMV-seronegative. The V call is TRBV28, the J call TRBJ2-7, with D possibly being TRBD2 (6 bases). This CDR3 is CASSPGRLSHEQYF. The CDR3 region has the DNA TGTGCCAGCTCTCCCGGGAGACTATCACACGAGCAGTACTTC.